One sample yielded the 14 T cell receptor beta chains listed below, sequenced in a study of T-cell reconstitution after alpha-beta-depleted transplantation in children (TCRdb year 2016). Preparation of the library involved PCR. These reads were obtained on an Illumina HiSeq 2500. TCR libraries were prepared with molecular barcoding, using unique molecular identifiers to normalize TCRbeta repertoire quantification. The raw public reads went through TCRdb reprocessing: fastp at Q25, MiXCR clone calling, in-frame beta chains kept. Records with the same CDR3 protein are collapsed into one entry carrying the most frequent genes and DNA. This sample gives fewer than 700,000 distinct CDR3 sequences in total; roughly 23% of them show up just once. The ten largest clones add up to 12% to 15% of the sample. The meaning of the sample's treatment or condition label: allogeneic hematopoietic cell transplantation with graft depleted of TCRalphabeta T cells and CD19 B cells.

Source: PBMCs, mostly from graft donor cells, taken 360 days after TCRalphabeta/CD19-depleted stem cell transplant. These receptors all come from a boy in the first two years of life who had a stem cell transplant for acute myeloid leukemia, so the T cells may come from the graft donor.

This chain connects TRBV6-5 to TRBJ2-7; D might be TRBD1 or TRBD2, each matching 5 bases. V lost 4 bases and J 5 bases, leaving 18 bases between the germline ends. Germline V lookup: CDR1 MNHEY, CDR2 SVGAGI. The CDR3 is made up of 15 amino acids. CDR3 in amino acids: CASSSRGTQVNEQYF. The CDR3 coding sequence is TGTGCCAGCAGTTCCAGAGGGACCCAAGTGAACGAGCAGTACTTC.

V is TRBV5-1 and J is TRBJ1-2; D ambiguous. The CDR3 is 15 residues long. Trimming took off 0 bases at V and 4 bases at J, with 13 bases between the two ends. The germline V gene encodes CDR1 SGHRS and CDR2 YFSETQ. DNA for the CDR3: TGCGCCAGCAGCTTGGGGGCCGGACGGGTCTATGGCTACACCTTC. This codes for CASSLGAGRVYGYTF. The variable domain in full, with the rest retrieved from reference TRBV5-1 and TRBJ1-2, is KAGVTQTPRYLIKTRGQQVTLSCSPISGHRSVSWYQQTPGQGLQFLFEYFSETQRNKGNFPGRFSGRQFSNSRSEMNVSTLELGDSALYLCASSLGAGRVYGYTFGSGTRLTVV.

This clonotype was found a few times. The V gene is TRBV18, the J gene TRBJ2-7; D ambiguous. The V end lost 3 bases, the J end lost 4 bases, and 7 bases lay between the germline ends. This CDR3 is 12 amino acids long. CDR1 and CDR2 (germline): KGHSH, LQKENI. This chain's CDR3 is CASSPEGYEQYV. The CDR3 coding sequence is TGTGCCAGCTCACCGGAAGGGTACGAGCAGTACGTC.

The gene calls are TRBV19 and TRBJ1-6; D unresolved. Per germline, CDR1 LNHDA and CDR2 SQIVND (reference sequence). The CDR3 has 14 amino acids. V lost 2 bases, J lost 8 bases, and 10 bases lay in between. The CDR3 nucleotides read TGTGCCAGTAGTATAAAGAAGGTGGATTCACCCCTCCACTTT. This encodes CASSIKKVDSPLHF.

The sample holds a few counts of this clonotype. This chain uses TRBV20-1 with TRBJ1-1, with TRBD1 matching 9 bases. CDR1 and CDR2 from the germline V gene are DFQATT and SNEGSKA (reference sequence). The length of the CDR3 is 16 residues. The trim removed 2 bases at V and 6 bases at J, leaving 13 bases unmatched. DNA for the CDR3: TGCAGTGCTAGAAGAGGTTCGGGACAGGGTATCTCTGAAGCTTTCTTT. Its translation is CSARRGSGQGISEAFF.

This clonotype was recorded many times. The chain couples TRBV6-5 to TRBJ1-3; 7 bases align to TRBD1. CDR3 length equals 14 residues. Germline CDR1 MNHEY, CDR2 SVGAGI. V gave up 6 bases and J gave up 4 bases; unmatched junction bases: 6. The CDR3 region is CASSVYRGGNTIYF. DNA of the CDR3: TGTGCCAGCAGCGTATACAGGGGCGGAAACACCATATATTTT.

The chain carries TRBV5-5 and TRBJ2-1, with TRBD1 matching 7 bases. Per germline, CDR1 SGHKS and CDR2 YYEKEE (reference sequence). The CDR3 has 17 amino acids. Unmatched junction bases numbered 11, after V lost 1 base and J lost 4 bases. CDR3 nucleotide sequence: TGTGCCAGCAGCTTGTCGTTCGGAACAGGGGCTTACAATGAGCAGTTCTTC. Its translation is CASSLSFGTGAYNEQFF.

The V call is TRBV2, the J call TRBJ2-1; D is undetermined. The CDR3 sequence is 14 residues long. V lost 8 bases and J 0 bases, leaving 11 bases between the germline ends. Germline loops: CDR1 SNHLY, CDR2 FYNNEI. The CDR3 region has the DNA TGTGCCAGCCTTCCCGGGTCCTCCTACAATGAGCAGTTCTTC. It codes for CASLPGSSYNEQFF.

V is TRBV20-1 and J is TRBJ2-1; D not certain. This CDR3 is 15 amino acids long. From germline, CDR1 is DFQATT and CDR2 SNEGSKA (reference sequence). V dropped 1 base and J dropped 4 bases, with 14 bases sitting between them. The CDR3 DNA sequence: TGCAGTGCTAGAGTCATCGGCCTAGTTTACAATGAGCAGTTCTTC. Amino acids: CSARVIGLVYNEQFF.

The chain couples TRBV4-1 to TRBJ2-1; 7 positions agree with TRBD1. The germline CDR1 and CDR2 sequences are MGHRA and YSYEKL. CDR3 length: 16 residues. V lost 0 bases to trimming and J lost 9 bases; unmatched junction nucleotides: 11. Written as DNA, the CDR3 is TGCGCCAGCAGCCAAGATCTACACAGGGGTACGGGTGAGCAGTTCTTC. This sequence encodes CASSQDLHRGTGEQFF.

In this sample, this clonotype turned up a few times. The V call is TRBV6-5, the J call TRBJ2-6; perhaps D is TRBD1 or TRBD2 (5 bases each). This CDR3 has 15 residues. In germline, CDR1 is MNHEY, CDR2 SVGAGI. Trimming cost V 3 bases and J 4 bases, with 10 bases left between them. The CDR3 spells CASSYGGWGANVLTF. The CDR3 DNA follows: TGTGCCAGCAGTTATGGGGGATGGGGGGCCAACGTCCTGACTTTC.

This clonotype was observed a handful of times. This chain uses TRBV6-1 with TRBJ1-1, with TRBD1 matching 7 bases. CDR1 and CDR2 (germline): MNHNS, SASEGT. The V segment lost 6 bases and the J segment 4 bases; nucleotides outside the gene matches: 14. The CDR3 spans 16 residues. The DNA for the CDR3 is TGTGCCAGCAGCGCTCCCACAGGGGAAGGTGGCACTGAAGCTTTCTTT. This translates into CASSAPTGEGGTEAFF.

There are many counts of this clonotype. The genes are TRBV15 and TRBJ2-3, with 7 bases fitting TRBD2. Looked up from germline, CDR1 is LNHNV and CDR2 is YYDKDF (reference sequence). The CDR3 is 17 residues long. J was trimmed by 1 base and V by 1 base; bases with no gene match: 8. The CDR3 region is CATSRVRQAGGTDTQYF. The CDR3, as DNA: TGTGCCACCAGCAGAGTTCGCCAGGCGGGGGGCACAGATACGCAGTATTTT.

This clonotype was observed a handful of times. The rearrangement uses TRBV20-1 and TRBJ2-3, with D maybe TRBD1 (5 bases). This CDR3 has 14 residues. Per germline, CDR1 DFQATT and CDR2 SNEGSKA (reference sequence). The V end lost 5 bases, the J end lost 3 bases, and 15 bases lay between the germline ends. CDR3 DNA sequence: TGCAGTGCTGGGGCCCTCCCCGAAACAGATACGCAGTATTTT. Translating it yields CSAGALPETDTQYF.